The sequence of this TCR beta chain was determined in a study of regulatory T cells in long-lasting Graves disease. Between the trimmed V and J ends, which lost 6 bases and 1 base, there was a span of 27 bases. Germline loops: CDR1 SNHLY, CDR2 FYNNEI. The CDR3 spans 19 residues. This clonotype has a count of ten or more. Investigators prepared the TCR beta libraries by applying iRepertoire HTBI primers and Arm-PCR of CDR3 regions. TCRdb reprocessed the multiplex PCR reads with MiXCR, giving one entry per CDR3 protein. The data contain a few hundred thousand distinct CDR3 sequences, approximately 25% of them singletons. Stated time point: persistent/refractory GD, antithyroid drugs over 5 years with positive TRAb. Scientists built the TCR library using RNA that was extracted from PBMCs.

The chain is built from TRBV2 and TRBJ2-5, with a possible D match to TRBD2 (8 bases). This sequence originates from a woman in her 40s with Graves disease. The sample consisted of peripheral blood mononuclear cells (PBMCs), taken when the disease was refractory, from a patient treated with antithyroid drugs. CDR3 DNA sequence: TGTGCCAGCAGCCCCGGGGGGGGGGTAAGGGGGCCCGTCCAAGAGACCCAGTACTTC. This encodes CASSPGGGVRGPVQETQYF.